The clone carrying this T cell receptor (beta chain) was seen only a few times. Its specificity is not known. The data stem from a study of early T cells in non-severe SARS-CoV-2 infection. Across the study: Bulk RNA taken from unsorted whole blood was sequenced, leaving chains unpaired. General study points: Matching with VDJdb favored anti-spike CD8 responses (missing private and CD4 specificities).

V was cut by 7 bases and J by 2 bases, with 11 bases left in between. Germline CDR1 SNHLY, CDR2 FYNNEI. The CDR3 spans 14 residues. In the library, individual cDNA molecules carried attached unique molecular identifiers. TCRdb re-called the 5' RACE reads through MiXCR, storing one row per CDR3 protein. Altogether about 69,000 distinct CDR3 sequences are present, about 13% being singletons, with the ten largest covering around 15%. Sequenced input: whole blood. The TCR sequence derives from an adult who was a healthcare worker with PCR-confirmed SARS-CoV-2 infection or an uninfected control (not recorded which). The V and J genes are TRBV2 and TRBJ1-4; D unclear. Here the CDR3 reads CASNPTSTNEKLFF. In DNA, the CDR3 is TGTGCCAGCAACCCCACCTCGACTAATGAAAAACTGTTTTTT.